This T cell receptor beta chain was identified during a study of OX40 agonist ivuxolimab in advanced cancers. With regard to the full study: Ivuxolimab was an agonistic, fully human IgG2 monoclonal antibody directed against OX40 (CD134), a costimulatory receptor. Intravenous ivuxolimab was administered to patients every 2 weeks at six dose levels: 0.01, 0.1, 0.3, 1.5, 3 and 10 mg/kg. Among the approximately 54 dose-escalation patients, some 20 had hepatocellular carcinoma, roughly 15 melanoma, 9 renal cell carcinoma and 9 head and neck cancer. A male proportion of nearly 85% and a mean age of roughly 58 years, ranging from about 23 to 90, were recorded for the dose-escalation cohort. Patients were allowed to have had prior anti-PD-1, anti-PD-L1 or anti-CTLA-4 therapy, and 40% to 45% of the dose-escalation patients had been treated with checkpoint inhibitors. Partial responses occurred in three dose-escalation patients, of whom one had hepatocellular carcinoma and two had cutaneous melanoma. Peripheral TCRbeta sequencing aimed to test whether ivuxolimab altered TCR sequence diversity and caused clonal T-cell expansion. The paper reports the monotherapy dose-escalation portion (N of about 51 patients) of the phase I ivuxolimab trial. Broader findings and caveats from the paper: The antigen specificity of the peripheral T cells that underwent clonal expansion was not determined. At doses from 0.1 to 3.0 mg/kg, clonal expansion was seen in both CD4+ and CD8+ blood T cells between baseline and week 6. Low levels of normalized T-cell clonal expansion were also shown by some nonresponding patients. In partial responders in the 0.1-3.0 mg/kg groups, normalized peripheral clonal expansion was found to be among the lowest, especially among CD8+ T cells. On average, CD8+ T cells showed more expanded clones than CD4+ T cells after ivuxolimab.

The sample holds a few counts of this clone. Its cognate antigen has yet to be identified. Base-call qualities are not available, and no considerably larger clone is one nucleotide away. Patients with a history of autoimmune disease or receiving systemic immunosuppression were excluded from the trial. Peripheral blood for TCR sequencing was collected from all dose cohorts at baseline, on cycle 4 day 1, and on cycle 7 day 1. The samples were drawn from a first-in-human, open-label, multicenter phase I dose-escalation trial of ivuxolimab. The trial enrolled adults with locally advanced or metastatic head and neck squamous cell, hepatocellular, melanoma or renal cell carcinoma. Before TCR sequencing, CD4+ T cells and CD8+ T cells were sorted from peripheral blood as separate populations. V is reduced by 4 bases and J by 3 bases, leaving a spacing of 13 bases between them. The germline V gene (reference sequence) sets CDR1 to SGHKS and CDR2 to YYEKEE. The CDR3 has 14 amino acids, counting the end cysteine and phenylalanine. Only the CDR3 DNA is retained, 42 bases long and in frame from the first base.

To sequence the TCRbeta CDR3 region, genomic DNA was isolated from the sorted cells. The immunoSEQ Assay was used for sequencing of TCRbeta CDR3 regions. TCRdb re-hosts the immuneACCESS table, in-frame sequences only. Its copies lack some clones; in the studies checked, an unresolved V gene accounts for under half of them, and the cause for the rest is not known. The table for this sample lists 20,000 to 30,000 clones; about 88% of them were counted only once. Roughly a third of the sample rests with the top ten. The sequence links TRBV5-5 to TRBJ2-5; there is no confident call for the D gene. This TCR was recovered from an adult with an advanced solid tumor such as melanoma, head and neck, liver or kidney cancer. The sequencing here drew on CD4+ or CD8+ T cells sorted from blood, taken in a trial of the OX40 agonist ivuxolimab. The DNA is TGTGCCAGCAGCCGGCGGTTAACCGAAGAGACCCAGTACTTC. It translates to CASSRRLTEETQYF.